These 19 T cell receptor beta chains were all obtained from the same sample, sequenced in a study of regulatory T cells in long-lasting Graves disease. This sample's time point: newly diagnosed GD, antithyroid drugs for less than 3 months. The TCR library was made from RNA that had been extracted from PBMCs in TRIzol. Researchers made TCR beta libraries by using iRepertoire HTBI primers and running Arm-PCR on CDR3 regions. MiXCR, run by TCRdb on the multiplex PCR reads, gives a single entry per CDR3 protein. Here the sample spans around 330,000 distinct CDR3 sequences, 18% being singletons. The sample was peripheral blood mononuclear cells (PBMCs), taken at new diagnosis, from a patient treated with antithyroid drugs. All receptors come from a female donor with Graves disease.

This sequence joins TRBV5-4 and TRBJ1-4, with D perhaps TRBD1 (5 bases). The germline CDR1 and CDR2 sequences are SGHNT and YYREEE (reference sequence). Deletions cut 3 bases from V and 2 bases from J, with 8 bases between. The length of the CDR3 is 14 residues. CDR3 in amino acids: CASSSEGTNEKLFF. CDR3 in DNA: TGTGCCAGCAGCTCAGAGGGGACTAATGAAAAACTGTTTTTT.

A word on this clonotype: Its ends do not fully match the called genes, so a read error is possible. The CDR3 loop reads CASSPGTGVGTDTQYF. In nucleotides, the CDR3 is TGTGCTAGCAGCCCCGGGACAGGGGTCGGCACAGATACGCAGTATTTT. The J gene is TRBJ2-3, the V gene TRBV7-7, with 10 bases that match TRBD1. The CDR3 sequence is 16 residues long. Germline CDR1 reads SSHAT; CDR2 reads FNYEAQ (reference sequence).

This clonotype has only one observation. A read error is possible here, since a much larger clone lies one base away. Since the CDR3 does not end with the conserved phenylalanine or tryptophan, this likely comes from a read error. V is TRBV2 and J is TRBJ2-7; 9 bases match TRBD2. The CDR3 extends over 15 amino acids. Per germline, CDR1 SNHLY and CDR2 FYNNEI. V lost 4 bases and J lost 2; bases outside the gene matches: 6. CDR3 region: CASSGRLAVTYEQYS. CDR3 coding DNA: TGTGCCAGCAGTGGGAGACTAGCGGTGACCTACGAGCAGTACTCC.

This sequence joins TRBV29-1 and TRBJ2-1, with D possibly being TRBD2 (6 bases). Germline loops: CDR1 SQVTM, CDR2 ANQGSEA. V lost 7 bases and J lost 4, with 14 bases in between. The CDR3 sequence is 13 residues long. CDR3 sequence: CSGERVNYNEQFF. CDR3 DNA: TGCAGCGGCGAGCGGGTAAATTACAATGAGCAGTTCTTC.

This clonotype came up a few times. The J gene is TRBJ2-7, the V gene TRBV5-6, with 7 bases lining up with TRBD2. The ends lost 3 bases at V and 0 bases at J; junction bases unmatched: 3. Germline CDR1 reads SGHDT; CDR2 reads YYEEEE. CDR3 length equals 14 residues. This CDR3 is CASSSTSDSYEQYF. The CDR3 nucleotides read TGTGCCAGCAGCTCAACTAGCGACTCCTACGAGCAGTACTTC.

The rearrangement links TRBV7-9 to TRBJ1-2; a weak D match, TRBD1 (5 bases). From germline, CDR1 is SEHNR and CDR2 FQNEAQ (reference sequence). This CDR3 contains 13 residues. The germline V and J ends were trimmed by 5 bases and 8 bases, with 15 bases remaining between them. CDR3 protein: CASSPTGFEGYTF. The CDR3 DNA reads as TGTGCCAGCAGCCCTACAGGTTTTGAGGGCTACACCTTC.

This clonotype was detected many times. V is TRBV12-3 or TRBV12-4 and J is TRBJ2-4; TRBD2 aligns across 10 bases. CDR3 length: 18 residues. The V and J ends lost 7 bases and 7 bases, in that order; junction bases with no gene match: 19. The CDR3 DNA reads TGTGCCAGCACTTTCTTCTGGTCTAGCGGGAGTCTATGGAACATTCAGTACTTC. As protein: CASTFFWSSGSLWNIQYF.

V and J are TRBV19 and TRBJ2-3; D uncertain. This CDR3 spans 14 amino acids. Germline CDR1 LNHDA, CDR2 SQIVND (reference sequence). Deletions cut 1 base from V and 6 bases from J, with 11 bases between. The CDR3 coding sequence is TGTGCCAGTAGTATAGGGGGTGGCGCTGATACGCAGTATTTT. The encoded protein is CASSIGGGADTQYF.

On this clonotype itself: This could be a read error, since a much larger clone is one nucleotide away. The chain has TRBV18 and TRBJ1-6; TRBD1 might be the D (6 bases). CDR3 length: 14 residues. Germline V CDR1 and CDR2: KGHSH, LQKENI. The CDR3 region is CASSPIRDNLPLHF. The CDR3, as DNA: TGTGCCAGCTCTCCAATCAGGGACAATTTACCCCTCCACTTT.

V is TRBV5-1 and J is TRBJ2-7, with unresolved D. Germline CDR1 is SGHRS and CDR2 is YFSETQ. CDR3 length: 16 amino acids. V lost 0 bases to trimming and J lost 0 bases, with 13 bases between them. CDR3 sequence (DNA): TGCGCCAGCAGCTTGGCCGCCGACTGGAGCTCCTACGAGCAGTACTTC. It yields the protein CASSLAADWSSYEQYF.

This clonotype was found a few times. This chain joins TRBV4-1 and TRBJ2-1, with D perhaps TRBD1 (6 bases). CDR1 is MGHRA, CDR2 YSYEKL, per germline. The CDR3 is 14 amino acids. Trimming shortened V by 8 bases and J by 6 bases, and 17 bases separated the two germline ends. CDR3 residues: CASAPGALTNEQFF. Here the CDR3 DNA reads TGCGCCAGCGCCCCAGGGGCTCTTACCAATGAGCAGTTCTTC.

In its sample, this clonotype was seen a few times. The chain employs TRBV18 and TRBJ2-3, with TRBD1 matching over 8 bases. The germline CDR1 and CDR2 sequences are KGHSH and LQKENI. V shed 1 base, J shed 3 bases, and the junction held 6 bases outside the gene matches. The CDR3 loop spans 16 amino acids. Here the CDR3 reads CASSPRTGGGTDTQYF. Here the CDR3 DNA reads TGTGCCAGCTCACCACGTACAGGGGGTGGAACAGATACGCAGTATTTT.

V and J are TRBV5-5 and TRBJ2-1, with unresolved D. Germline V CDR1 and CDR2: SGHKS, YYEKEE (reference sequence). Trimming shortened V by 3 bases and J by 0 bases, and 10 bases separated the two germline ends. The CDR3 is made up of 15 amino acids. In DNA, the CDR3 is TGTGCCAGCAGCTCGACCGCAAGCTCCTACAATGAGCAGTTCTTC. This sequence encodes CASSSTASSYNEQFF.

Concerning this clonotype: A far larger clone lies a single base away; this is likely a read error. V is TRBV2 and J is TRBJ2-5; D possibly corresponds to TRBD2 (7 bases). The ends were cut back, 1 base at V and 11 bases at J, with 20 bases in the middle. CDR3 length: 15 residues. The germline CDR1 and CDR2 sequences are SNHLY and FYNNEI. CDR3 in DNA: TGTGCCAGCAGTGAAGTGGGGGGGGGCTACAATGAGCAGTACTTC. Translated: CASSEVGGGYNEQYF.

The V call is TRBV7-2, the J call TRBJ2-3; D call uncertain. The CDR3 extends over 14 amino acids. Between the trimmed V and J ends, which lost 5 bases and 0 bases, there was a span of 9 bases. The germline V gene encodes CDR1 SGHTA and CDR2 FQGNSA. This CDR3 reads CASSTTASTDTQYF. DNA for the CDR3: TGTGCCAGCAGCACGACTGCTAGCACAGATACGCAGTATTTT.

This clonotype was seen ten or more times. V is TRBV27 and J is TRBJ2-5, with D tentatively TRBD1 (6 bases). The CDR3 totals 16 residues. The ends were cut back, 5 bases at V and 10 bases at J, with 26 bases in the middle. CDR1 and CDR2 (germline): MNHEY, SMNVEV (reference sequence). Here the CDR3 reads CASSGPPFASVGGQYF. The CDR3, as DNA: TGTGCCAGCAGTGGCCCCCCCTTTGCGTCCGTAGGGGGCCAGTACTTC.

This clonotype was detected many times. The chain carries TRBV2 and TRBJ1-2; possible D gene TRBD1, 6 bases. The CDR3 is made up of 17 amino acids. Trimming cost V 1 base and J 1 base, with 16 bases left between them. CDR1 is SNHLY and CDR2 is FYNNEI in the germline V gene. CDR3 protein: CASSEDNSGEFNYGYTF. The CDR3 region has the DNA TGTGCCAGCAGTGAAGACAACTCAGGGGAGTTTAACTATGGCTACACCTTC.

This clonotype was recorded at least ten times. The V call is TRBV28, the J call TRBJ1-2; D is unresolved. The CDR3 sequence is 14 residues long. Germline CDR1 is MDHEN and CDR2 is SYDVKM. Between the trimmed V and J ends, which lost 6 bases and 4 bases, there was a span of 15 bases. This CDR3 is CASSLNGPGYGYTF. The CDR3 DNA is TGTGCCAGCAGCTTAAACGGCCCCGGCTATGGCTACACCTTC.

This clonotype has at least ten counts. This sequence joins TRBV12-3 or TRBV12-4 and TRBJ1-1; the D gene is possibly TRBD1 (6 bases). The CDR3 is 14 residues long. V lost 6 bases, J lost 0 bases, and 11 bases lay in between. CDR3 in DNA: TGTGCCAGCAGGAGGACAGAAATGAACACTGAAGCTTTCTTT. Its translation: CASRRTEMNTEAFF.